This T cell receptor (beta chain) was obtained from a study of T cells in women clearing cervical HPV infection. TCR beta CDR3 amplified by multiplex PCR from approximately 1,100 ng genomic DNA. Assay used: immunoSEQ multiplex PCR; TCRdb lists only in-frame clones, some missing. The sample data list about 39,000 clones. On this clone: The read finishes 3 residues shy of the CDR3 end, and the germline J gene is used to complete it.

V was trimmed by 5 bases and J by 3 bases, leaving 12 bases between them. The germline CDR1 and CDR2 sequences are SGHRS and YFSETQ. The CDR3 is 13 amino acids. This sequence originates from a woman aged 18 to 69 with a cervical HPV16 infection that either progressed to CIN3+ or cleared (not recorded which). Source material: blood buffy coat. The chain carries TRBV5-1 and TRBJ2-7; D is unresolved. CDR3 amino acids: CASSRSGGYEQYF. The CDR3 bases that were read are TGCGCCAGCAGTAGGTCCGGCGGCTACGAG.